Below, 10 T cell receptor beta chains from the same sample are listed, as sequenced in a study of Ad26.COV2.S vaccination and SARS-CoV-2 variants. Treatment specified: roughly 18 received Ad26.COV2.S at low or high dose, single or two shots; 5 received placebo; per-sample allocation not given. Each sample was drawn 63 days after the first injection (of vaccine or placebo). TCRdb keeps only in-frame clones here, not all; method: immunoSEQ multiplex PCR. The data show approximately 350,000 clones, roughly 80% seen once. Sequencing used peripheral blood, obtained in a trial of Ad26.COV2.S vaccine versus placebo. The receptor source for this set is a person aged 18 to 65 who received the Ad26.COV2.S COVID-19 vaccine or a placebo.

As to this clone: Other DNA variants within this sample encode the same CDR3. The V and J genes are TRBV7-3 and TRBJ2-3, with TRBD2 matching 7 bases. The V gene end was trimmed by 2 bases and the J gene end by 3 bases; junction bases not matched to a gene: 5. The CDR3 contains 15 residues. The V gene's germline CDR1 is SGHTA and CDR2 FQGTGA. The CDR3 spells CASSLWASGTDTQYF. Written as DNA, the CDR3 is TGTGCCAGCAGCTTATGGGCTAGCGGTACAGATACGCAGTATTTT.

Regarding this clone: No DNA is shown, since the ends of the CDR3 on it are uncertain; the CDR3 is the one TCRdb lists. The CDR3 reads CASSFGPGSKEKLFF. The chain uses TRBV12-1 and TRBJ1-4. TRBV12-1 is a recognized pseudogene. From its first to its last residue, the CDR3 has 15 amino acids.

This clone occurred a few times. The V and J genes are TRBV6-5 and TRBJ1-5; D is unclear. Germline V gives CDR1 MNHEY, CDR2 SVGAGI. CDR3 length equals 12 residues. Trimming stripped 8 bases from V and 4 bases from J, with 9 bases between. The CDR3 DNA is TGTGCCAGCCGTCTCACAAATCAGCCCCAGCATTTT. This encodes CASRLTNQPQHF.

This clone was seen only once. This chain joins TRBV6-2 or TRBV6-3 and TRBJ1-2; D remains unclear. The CDR3 sequence is 12 residues long. Between the trimmed V and J ends, which lost 2 bases and 6 bases, there was a span of 7 bases. CDR1 and CDR2 from the germline V gene are MNHEY and SVGEGT. CDR3 DNA sequence: TGTGCCAGCAGTTACCCGGAAAATGGCTACACCTTC. It yields the protein CASSYPENGYTF.

V usage is TRBV27 and J usage is TRBJ2-7; 8 bases match TRBD1. CDR3 length equals 14 residues. V was pared by 3 bases and J by 5 bases, with 6 bases of the junction left unmatched. Per germline, CDR1 MNHEY and CDR2 SMNVEV (reference sequence). CDR3 nucleotide sequence: TGTGCCAGCAGTTTCGGACAGGGTAACGACGAGCAGTACTTC. Residues: CASSFGQGNDEQYF.

The V call is TRBV3-1 (or the pseudogene TRBV3-2), the J call TRBJ1-6; D gene ambiguous. Trimming took off 1 base at V and 3 bases at J, with 7 bases between the two ends. CDR1 LGHDT and CDR2 YNNKEL come from the germline V gene (reference sequence). CDR3 size: 15 residues. Here the CDR3 DNA reads TGTGCCAGCAGCCAAGTGTGGGACTATAATTCACCCCTCCACTTT. This codes for CASSQVWDYNSPLHF.

This clone has a handful of counts. The V gene is TRBV3-1 (or the pseudogene TRBV3-2), the J gene TRBJ2-2; D is unclear. The V and J ends lost 8 bases and 3 bases respectively, with 10 bases between them. Germline V gene sequence: CDR1 LGHDT, CDR2 YNNKEL (reference sequence). The CDR3 has 13 amino acids. The chain's CDR3 is CASPSPDTGELFF. As DNA, the CDR3 is TGTGCCAGCCCCAGTCCCGACACCGGGGAGCTGTTTTTT.

This rearrangement joins TRBV29-1 to TRBJ2-7, with D maybe TRBD2 (6 bases). Between the trimmed V and J ends, which lost 6 bases and 3 bases, there was a span of 12 bases. The V gene's germline CDR1 is SQVTM and CDR2 ANQGSEA. The CDR3 covers 12 residues. CDR3 DNA: TGCAGCGTAGGGACGGGACTCTACGAGCAGTACTTC. Amino acids: CSVGTGLYEQYF.

The V call is TRBV19, the J call TRBJ2-1, with D unclear. Between the trimmed V and J ends, which lost 2 bases and 4 bases, there was a span of 6 bases. The CDR3 has 13 amino acids. The germline CDR1 and CDR2 sequences are LNHDA and SQIVND (reference sequence). The CDR3 is CASSITFYNEQFF. Here the CDR3 DNA reads TGTGCCAGTAGTATAACATTTTACAATGAGCAGTTCTTC.

The J gene is TRBJ1-5, the V gene TRBV24-1; possibly TRBD1 for D (6 bases). Per germline, CDR1 KGHDR and CDR2 SFDVKD. The CDR3 consists of 13 residues. Trimming stripped 6 bases from V and 4 bases from J, with 9 bases between. CDR3 sequence (DNA): TGTGCCACCAGTAAGGGACAAAATCAGCCCCAGCATTTT. It codes for CATSKGQNQPQHF.